This paragraph covers one T cell receptor beta chain sequence. What it binds is unknown. This record belongs to a study of cytotoxic CD8 clonotypes in ibrutinib-treated CLL. General study results and limits: Ibrutinib response saw clonality rise, and progression saw it return toward baseline. Treatment left the uncommon public clonotypes either contracted or stable in frequency.

The CDR3 covers 13 residues. V gave up 9 bases and J gave up 3 bases, with 14 bases separating them. CDR1 is LNHDA, CDR2 SQIVND, per germline (reference sequence). The assay was immunoSEQ multiplex PCR, and TCRdb's table has in-frame clones only and misses some. Here the sample spans around 160,000 clones, more than 65% being singletons. This sequence originates from a human donor with chronic lymphocytic leukemia. The chain links TRBV19 to TRBJ1-2, with D perhaps TRBD1 (6 bases). Sample: PBMCs, taken after 12 months of ibrutinib treatment. In nucleotides, the CDR3 is TGTGCCAGCAAGATGACAGGAGACTATGGCTACACCTTC. Protein: CASKMTGDYGYTF.